At least ten counts were recorded for the clone carrying this TCR beta chain. TCRdb reprocessed the reads via MiXCR and lists one record per CDR3 protein. The data show under 250,000 distinct CDR3 sequences, with around an eighth seen just once and 1.5% to 2% held by the top ten. The entry originates in a study of T cell repertoires in cytomegalovirus infection. The CDR3 covers 14 residues. Germline lookup yields CDR1 SGHRS and CDR2 YFSETQ. Trimming at V came to 3 bases and at J to 5 bases, leaving 8 bases not matched to a gene. The chain joins TRBV5-1 to TRBJ2-7; 7 bases are a match to TRBD1. Specimen: PBMCs. This TCR was recovered from a human donor in good health (CMV status not recorded). Some clones in this sample may be carry-over from other donors' samples. As DNA, the CDR3 is TGCGCCAGCAGCTCGATGACAGGGTTCGACGAGCAGTACTTC. Protein: CASSSMTGFDEQYF.